This T cell receptor (beta chain) is drawn from a study of Ad26.COV2.S vaccination and SARS-CoV-2 variants. On the study more broadly: Within the COV1001 Ad26.COV2.S trial arm, the donor was enrolled. The study, taken as a whole, reports: Total T cell responses may have been underestimated by the TCR breadth and depth analyses.

Germline V lookup: CDR1 SGHRS, CDR2 YFSETQ. The CDR3 runs 14 residues. V lost 1 base and J 4 bases, leaving 8 bases between the germline ends. Treatment specified: around 19 received Ad26.COV2.S at low or high dose, single or two shots; about 5 received placebo; per-sample allocation not given. Day 63 after the first vaccine or placebo injection was the time point for sampling. Data came from immunoSEQ multiplex PCR; TCRdb stores just in-frame clones and leaves some out. Of a few hundred thousand clones in the sample, 75% to 95% are singletons; the top ten hold 12%. This clone has only one observation. Its antigen is not known.

The rearrangement uses TRBV5-1 and TRBJ2-2, with D hard to call. The receptor comes from a person aged 18 to 59 who received the Ad26.COV2.S COVID-19 vaccine or a placebo. Sample: peripheral blood, taken in a trial of Ad26.COV2.S vaccine versus placebo. This chain's CDR3 is CASSLSYGTGELFF. CDR3 nucleotide sequence: TGCGCCAGCAGCTTGTCGTACGGCACCGGGGAGCTGTTTTTT. The complete variable domain, with remaining parts taken from reference TRBV5-1 and TRBJ2-2, reads KAGVTQTPRYLIKTRGQQVTLSCSPISGHRSVSWYQQTPGQGLQFLFEYFSETQRNKGNFPGRFSGRQFSNSRSEMNVSTLELGDSALYLCASSLSYGTGELFFGEGSRLTVL.